Shown below are 3 T cell receptor beta chains from a single sample sequenced in a study of human T cells and chemical hapten exposure. Time point noted: pre-sensitization, week 0. Treatment denoted: therapeutic diphenylcyclopropenone sensitization with weekly scalp DPC. TCRdb reprocessed the RACE reads with MiXCR, giving one entry per CDR3 protein. The sample lists 350,000 to 400,000 distinct CDR3 sequences, 4% to 6% occurring once. Sequenced here: whole blood, sampled in connection with sensitization to the hapten diphenylcyclopropenone (DPC). The source is a woman aged 45-65 years with alopecia areata. Some clones in this sample may be carry-over from other donors' samples.

The table lists this clonotype with many counts. The chain couples TRBV12-3 or TRBV12-4 to TRBJ2-1, with D unclear. This CDR3 is built from 13 residues. Trimming took 3 bases from V and 0 from J, leaving 3 bases between them. DNA for the CDR3: TGTGCCAGCAGTTTTAGCTCCTACAATGAGCAGTTCTTC. Translating gives CASSFSSYNEQFF.

This clonotype has ten or more counts. This chain joins TRBV3-1 and TRBJ2-5; 13 bases align to TRBD2. Germline-derived CDR1 and CDR2 are LGHDT and YNNKEL (reference sequence). The CDR3 runs 18 residues. V trimming: 3 bases; J trimming: 3 bases; junction bases outside the gene matches: 10. The DNA of the CDR3 is TGTGCCAGCAGCCAGCACCTCCCGGGACTAGCGGGGAAAGAGACCCAGTACTTC. Translating it yields CASSQHLPGLAGKETQYF.

This clonotype was seen a handful of times. CDR3 residues: CASSVFKGLAVTSTDTQYF. In nucleotides, the CDR3 is TGTGCCAGCAGCGTATTTAAGGGTCTAGCGGTGACTAGCACAGATACGCAGTATTTT. The chain uses TRBV9 and TRBJ2-3; 7 nucleotides match TRBD2. V shed 1 base and J 0 bases; nucleotides not matched to a gene: 14. The CDR3 spans 19 residues. CDR1 and CDR2 from the germline V gene are SGDLS and YYNGEE.